A selection of T cell receptor beta chains follows, all from one sample in a study of low-dose radiotherapy and immunotherapy resistance in tumors. TCRdb passed the reads through MiXCR, listing each CDR3 protein once. The sample consists of tens of thousands of distinct CDR3 sequences, approximately 25% of them appearing once. Sequencing used PBMCs, obtained before treatment. Source of these receptors: a male donor with prostate cancer. Each CDR3 is given with its conserved first and last residue. D genes are given only for firm matches. Size values are once, few and many counts, or a class for expanded clones, and some rows have none.

-	TRBV27	TRBJ2-1	many	-	CASSLGTGGDEQFF
TRBD2	TRBV2	TRBJ2-2	many	TGTGCCAGCAGAGGGACTAGGAACACCGGGGAGCTGTTTTTT	CASRGTRNTGELFF
TRBD2	TRBV7-6	TRBJ2-1	once	TGTGCCAGCAGCTTTATATCCGGGACTAGTCGCAATGAGCAGTTCTTC	CASSFISGTSRNEQFF
TRBD1	TRBV5-6	TRBJ1-2	-	TGTGCCAGCAGCTTGGTCGGACAGGGAGGCTATGGCTACACCTTC	CASSLVGQGGYGYTF
-	TRBV6-1	TRBJ1-5	many	TGTGCCAGCAGTCTGACACGGGGAGGGAGTTATCAGCCCCAGCATTTT	CASSLTRGGSYQPQHF
-	TRBV5-1	TRBJ1-5	many	TGCGCCAGCAGCCCCGGACGGGATAATCAGCCCCAGCATTTT	CASSPGRDNQPQHF
TRBD2	TRBV5-4	TRBJ2-6	many	TGTGCCAGCAGCCCTAGCGCTAGCGGGATCCGCTCTGGGGCCAACGTCCTGACTTTC	CASSPSASGIRSGANVLTF
-	TRBV12-3/TRBV12-4	TRBJ2-7	few	TGTGCCAGCAGTCGGACCTACGAGCAGTACTTC	CASSRTYEQYF
-	TRBV9	TRBJ2-2	many	TGTGCCAGCAGAGCGCGCGACGGGACGGCAAACACCGGGGAGCTGTTTTTT	CASRARDGTANTGELFF
-	TRBV21-1	TRBJ1-1	once	TGTGCCAGCACCATAGGACAGGGGAAGGGAAACACTGAAGCTTTCTTT	CASTIGQGKGNTEAFF
-	TRBV5-1	TRBJ1-3	medium-sized	TGCGCCAGCAGCTTAGGAGGAACCGGAAACACCATATATTTT	CASSLGGTGNTIYF
TRBD1	TRBV2	TRBJ1-5	few	TGTGCCAGCAGTATAAACAGGGGGGGGCTTCAGCCCCAGCATTTT	CASSINRGGLQPQHF
TRBD1	TRBV9	TRBJ1-1	-	TGTGCCAGCAGACCTCACAGGGGACTAAACCCTGAAGCTTTCTTT	CASRPHRGLNPEAFF
TRBD1	TRBV7-7	TRBJ2-2	-	TGTGCCAGCAGCAAGGACAGGGCCAACACCGGGGAGCTGTTTTTT	CASSKDRANTGELFF
-	TRBV10-3	TRBJ2-5	many	TGTGCCAGCCAGATGGGGACCCGGGAGACCCAGTACTTC	CASQMGTRETQYF